This T cell receptor beta chain was identified during a study of breast tumors, draining lymph nodes, adjacent tissues. Breast cancer patients provided tissue from their axillary draining lymph nodes. Using its own MiXCR run on the multiplex PCR reads, TCRdb lists one record per CDR3 protein. The table lists about 220,000 distinct CDR3 sequences, under 40% of them singletons. General study results and limits: Tumor and nontumor repertoires were significantly more similar in luminal-like than in basal-like breast cancer.

There are many counts of this clonotype. Its cognate antigen is unknown. J lost 2 bases, V lost 6 bases, and 6 bases had no gene match. There are 15 residues in the CDR3. Germline V gives CDR1 ENHRY, CDR2 SYGVKD. The sequence came from a female donor with breast cancer. Some clones in this sample may be carry-over from other donors' samples. The chain joins TRBV10-3 to TRBJ2-3, with TRBD2 matching 9 bases. Sequencing used axillary lymph node tissue. The CDR3 here is CAIREGLAFTDTQYF. The CDR3 coding sequence is TGTGCCATCAGGGAGGGACTAGCCTTCACAGATACGCAGTATTTT.